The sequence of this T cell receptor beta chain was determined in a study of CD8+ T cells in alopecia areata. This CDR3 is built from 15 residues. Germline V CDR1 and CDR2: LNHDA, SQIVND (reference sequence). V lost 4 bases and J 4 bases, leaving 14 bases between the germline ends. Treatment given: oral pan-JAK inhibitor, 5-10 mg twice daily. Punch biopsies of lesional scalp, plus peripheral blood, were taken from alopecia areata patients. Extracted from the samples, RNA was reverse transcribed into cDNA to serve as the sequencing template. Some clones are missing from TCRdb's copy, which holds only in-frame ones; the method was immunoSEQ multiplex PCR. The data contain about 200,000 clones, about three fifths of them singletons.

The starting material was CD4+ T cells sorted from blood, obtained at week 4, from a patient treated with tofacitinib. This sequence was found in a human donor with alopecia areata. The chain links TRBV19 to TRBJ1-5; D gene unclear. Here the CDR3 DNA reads TGTGCCAGTAGTACGGGGAGGACGGTTAATCAGCCCCAGCATTTT. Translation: CASSTGRTVNQPQHF.